The clone carrying this T cell receptor beta chain was picked up one time. Its target is not known. Study processing details: Clinicopathological groups differed in CDR3, with these differences serving to build a distant-metastasis classifier for papillary thyroid cancer. TCRdb reprocessed the PCR reads using MiXCR. These V and J calls are TCRdb output, not the study's own analysis. The sample lists about 64,000 clones, approximately 4% occurring once. This specimen belongs to a study of metastatic and nonmetastatic thyroid tumors. Whole-study context: Repertoires of blood and of tissue (tumor or nodule) from malignant and benign thyroid patients were compared. Overall study results and limits: In blood and tumor, TCR beta diversity was reportedly significantly higher in malignant thyroid tumors than in benign nodules.

In germline, CDR1 is MNHEY, CDR2 SVGEGT. Trimming stripped 6 bases from V and 11 bases from J, with 19 bases between. The CDR3 length is 13 residues. Patients underwent thyroid surgery, and none had received any treatment before it. This sequence was found in a female donor with papillary thyroid cancer or a benign thyroid nodule (not recorded which). Some clones in this sample may be carry-over from other donors' samples. Sequenced input: blood. This chain joins TRBV6-2 or TRBV6-3 and TRBJ1-2; D perhaps matches TRBD1 (5 bases). The CDR3 region is CASRSRDSRGYTF. CDR3 nucleotides: TGTGCCAGCAGATCACGGGACTCCCGGGGATACACCTTC.